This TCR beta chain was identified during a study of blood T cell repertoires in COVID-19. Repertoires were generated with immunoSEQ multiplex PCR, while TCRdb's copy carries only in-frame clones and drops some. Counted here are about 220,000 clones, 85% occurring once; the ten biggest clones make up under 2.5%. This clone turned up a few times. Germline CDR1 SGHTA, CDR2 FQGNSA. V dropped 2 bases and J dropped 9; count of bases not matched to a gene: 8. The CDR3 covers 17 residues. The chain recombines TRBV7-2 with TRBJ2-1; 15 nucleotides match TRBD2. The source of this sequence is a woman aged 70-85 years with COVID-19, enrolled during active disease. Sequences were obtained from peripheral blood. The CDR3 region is CASSLRSGLAGGAEQFF. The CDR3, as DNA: TGTGCCAGCAGCTTAAGGTCCGGACTAGCGGGAGGGGCTGAGCAGTTCTTC. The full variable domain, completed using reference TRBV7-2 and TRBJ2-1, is GAGVSQSPSNKVTEKGKDVELRCDPISGHTALYWYRQSLGQGLEFLIYFQGNSAPDKSGLPSDRFSAERTGGSVSTLTIQRTQQEDSAVYLCASSLRSGLAGGAEQFFGPGTRLTVL.